This is a list of T cell receptor beta chains from one sample in a study of cytomegalovirus exposure and HLA in healthy donors. Using immunoSEQ multiplex PCR, the repertoire was profiled, and TCRdb retains in-frame clones only, with some absent. The sample has 74,000 or so clones; 60% to 85% are singletons. Sequencing was performed on PBMCs. The receptors derive from a male donor in good health and CMV-seropositive. CDR3s include the opening cysteine and the closing phenylalanine or tryptophan. A D gene is named only where the DNA matches it firmly. A row's size may be missing; if present it is once, few, many or a size class.

V gene	J gene	clone size	D gene	CDR3 protein	CDR3 DNA
TRBV5-1	TRBJ2-2	.	TRBD2	CASRGTSGSTGELFF	TGCGCCAGCAGGGGGACTAGCGGGAGCACCGGGGAGCTGTTTTTT
TRBV10-3	TRBJ1-2	.	.	CAISAGGDIHGYTF	TGTGCCATCAGCGCGGGGGGGGACATCCATGGCTACACCTTC
TRBV7-2	TRBJ1-3	.	.	CASSLNRAGNTIYF	TGTGCCAGCAGCTTAAACAGGGCTGGAAACACCATATATTTT
TRBV6-1	TRBJ2-7	.	TRBD2	CASSPGLAGYEQYF	TGTGCCAGCAGCCCGGGACTAGCGGGATACGAGCAGTACTTC
TRBV28	TRBJ1-2	once	.	CASSGGDRYGYTF	TGTGCCAGCAGTGGGGGGGATCGATATGGCTACACCTTC
TRBV7-2	TRBJ2-7	.	.	CASSPRTSYEQYF	TGTGCCAGCAGCCCAAGAACTAGCTACGAGCAGTACTTC
TRBV5-1	TRBJ2-4	.	TRBD2	CASLQGLAGGPAKNIQYF	TGCGCCAGCCTACAGGGACTAGCGGGAGGGCCGGCCAAAAACATTCAGTACTTC
TRBV5-1	TRBJ1-5	.	.	CASSLVGSYSNQPQHF	TGCGCCAGCAGCTTGGTGGGCAGCTATAGCAATCAGCCCCAGCATTTT
TRBV11-3	TRBJ2-7	.	.	CASSLDTAEQYF	TGTGCCAGCAGCTTAGATACTGCCGAGCAGTACTTC
TRBV10-3	TRBJ2-7	.	TRBD1	CAISDSSGTGGNEQYF	TGTGCCATCAGTGACTCTTCCGGGACAGGGGGCAACGAGCAGTACTTC
TRBV7-9	TRBJ1-1	.	.	CASSLAGGGRGTEAFF	TGTGCCAGCAGCTTAGCAGGGGGGGGGCGCGGCACTGAAGCTTTCTTT
TRBV6-4	TRBJ1-5	.	TRBD1	CASSHKWGDRYSNQPQHF	TGTGCCAGCAGTCACAAATGGGGGGACAGATATAGCAATCAGCCCCAGCATTTT
TRBV11-1	TRBJ1-1	.	.	CASSLGGDYGEAFF	TGTGCCAGCAGCTTGGGGGGGGATTATGGTGAAGCTTTCTTT
TRBV2	TRBJ1-2	.	TRBD1	CASSWTGGNYGYTF	TGTGCCAGCAGTTGGACAGGGGGAAACTATGGCTACACCTTC
TRBV6-5	TRBJ1-2	.	.	CASSSYRGYGYTF	TGTGCCAGCAGTTCCTACAGAGGGTATGGCTACACCTTC
TRBV10-2	TRBJ1-2	once	.	CASSAARDYGYTF	TGCGCCAGCAGTGCCGCGAGGGATTATGGCTACACCTTC
TRBV4-3	TRBJ1-4	.	TRBD1	CASSQGQGGNEKLFF	TGCGCCAGCAGCCAGGGACAGGGGGGTAATGAAAAACTGTTTTTT
TRBV5-5	TRBJ2-1	.	TRBD1	CASSLPDRWFF	TGTGCCAGCAGCCTTCCGGACAGGTGGTTCTTC
TRBV18	TRBJ1-1	.	.	CASSPPVQGEAFF	TGTGCCAGCTCACCACCGGTTCAGGGGGAAGCTTTCTTT
TRBV4-1	TRBJ2-2	.	.	CASSQRDTGELFF	TGCGCCAGCAGCCAGAGGGACACCGGGGAGCTGTTTTTT
TRBV19	TRBJ1-1	.	.	CASSMGELLFGGEAFF	TGTGCCAGTAGTATGGGTGAACTACTTTTCGGAGGTGAAGCTTTCTTT
TRBV2	TRBJ2-7	.	TRBD1	CASRSTGTAYEQYF	TGTGCCAGCAGATCGACAGGGACCGCCTACGAGCAGTACTTC
TRBV27	TRBJ2-1	.	.	CASSEGEGYLPYNEQFF	TGTGCCAGCAGCGAGGGGGAGGGCTACCTCCCCTACAATGAGCAGTTCTTC
TRBV28	TRBJ1-2	.	TRBD1	CASRTGQFNYGYTF	TGTGCCAGCAGGACGGGACAGTTTAACTATGGCTACACCTTC
TRBV5-1	TRBJ2-7	.	TRBD2	CASSLTGTSGLYEQYF	TGCGCCAGCAGTTTAACCGGGACTAGCGGCCTCTACGAGCAGTACTTC
TRBV5-1	TRBJ1-6	.	.	CASSLGTAILGALHF	TGCGCCAGCAGCTTGGGGACAGCCATTCTTGGGGCCCTCCACTTT
TRBV19	TRBJ2-5	.	.	CASSPRLSETQYF	TGTGCCAGTAGTCCTAGACTGAGCGAGACCCAGTACTTC
TRBV19	TRBJ1-1	.	.	CASRTDSRDTEAFF	TGTGCCAGTAGGACGGATAGTCGGGACACTGAAGCTTTCTTT
TRBV10-3	TRBJ2-3	.	TRBD2	CAISGNSGGSDTQYF	TGTGCCATCAGTGGTAATAGCGGGGGATCAGATACGCAGTATTTT
TRBV9	TRBJ2-2	.	TRBD1	CASRPIQGYTGELFF	TGTGCCAGCAGACCAATACAGGGGTACACCGGGGAGCTGTTTTTT
TRBV15	TRBJ2-7	.	.	CATSPRGTYEQYF	TGTGCCACCAGCCCCCGAGGGACCTACGAGCAGTACTTC
TRBV18	TRBJ2-7	.	TRBD2	CASSHRLAGQYEQYF	TGTGCCAGCTCACACAGACTAGCGGGCCAATACGAGCAGTACTTC
TRBV5-1	TRBJ2-1	.	TRBD1	CASKETGEKDEQFF	TGCGCCAGCAAAGAGACAGGGGAAAAGGATGAGCAGTTCTTC
TRBV6-5	TRBJ1-4	few	.	CASSPIVEEGKLFF	TGTGCCAGCAGCCCCATCGTGGAGGAGGGAAAACTGTTTTTT
TRBV9	TRBJ1-6	.	.	CASSEWGAYNSPLHF	TGTGCCAGCAGCGAGTGGGGAGCTTATAATTCACCCCTCCACTTT
TRBV7-6	TRBJ2-7	.	.	CASSLDLGDISYEQYF	TGTGCCAGCAGCTTAGATTTGGGGGACATATCCTACGAGCAGTACTTC
TRBV28	TRBJ2-7	.	.	CASSLHRGQYF	TGTGCCAGCAGTCTCCACCGGGGGCAGTACTTC
TRBV30	TRBJ1-6	.	.	CAWSGQPGQGSYNSPLHF	TGTGCCTGGAGTGGACAGCCCGGACAAGGCTCCTATAATTCACCCCTCCACTTT
TRBV5-6	TRBJ2-3	.	.	CASSPLPFGTGKGTDTQYF	TGTGCCAGCAGCCCCTTACCCTTCGGAACAGGGAAGGGCACAGATACGCAGTATTTT
TRBV5-4	TRBJ1-2	.	.	CASSSEHDFYGYTF	TGTGCCAGCAGCTCCGAACACGATTTCTATGGCTACACCTTC
TRBV13	TRBJ2-3	.	TRBD2	CASSLLAGRGTDTQYF	TGTGCCAGCAGCTTGCTCGCTGGGAGGGGAACAGATACGCAGTATTTT
TRBV4-2	TRBJ2-2	.	TRBD2	CASSLGPTSGGTGELFF	TGTGCCAGCAGCCTCGGCCCGACTAGCGGGGGAACCGGGGAGCTGTTTTTT
TRBV5-5	TRBJ1-2	.	.	CASSQGSNYGYTF	TGTGCCAGCAGCCAGGGGTCTAACTATGGCTACACCTTC
TRBV27	TRBJ2-4	.	.	CASSIRGTKNIQYF	TGTGCCAGCAGTATAAGGGGGACCAAAAACATTCAGTACTTC
TRBV6-4	TRBJ2-1	.	TRBD2	CASSDSAGGNEQFF	TGTGCCAGCAGTGACTCGGCGGGAGGTAATGAGCAGTTCTTC
TRBV28	TRBJ2-3	.	TRBD2	CASTSLGAGGPDTQYF	TGTGCCAGCACCTCTTTGGGAGCGGGAGGGCCCGATACGCAGTATTTT
TRBV7-3	TRBJ2-1	.	.	CASSLSESHEQFF	TGTGCCAGCAGCTTAAGCGAGAGCCATGAGCAGTTCTTC
TRBV19	TRBJ2-5	.	TRBD2	CASSISPSGSETQYF	TGTGCCAGTAGTATATCCCCTAGCGGGAGCGAGACCCAGTACTTC
TRBV10-2	TRBJ1-1	.	TRBD1	CATLDRNEIEAFF	TGCGCCACCCTGGACAGGAATGAGATTGAAGCTTTCTTT
TRBV27	TRBJ2-3	.	TRBD2	CASSFSPGGTQYF	TGTGCCAGCAGTTTCTCCCCGGGGGGAACGCAGTATTTT
TRBV29-1	TRBJ1-3	.	.	CSVAGVGNTIYF	TGCAGCGTTGCAGGGGTTGGAAACACCATATATTTT
TRBV21-1	TRBJ1-5	few	.	CASSKVPRAGWEQPQHF	TGTGCCAGCAGCAAGGTCCCCCGGGCAGGGTGGGAACAGCCCCAGCATTTT
TRBV19	TRBJ2-7	.	TRBD1	CASTATRDRGEQYF	TGTGCCAGTACCGCCACCCGGGACAGGGGCGAGCAGTACTTC
TRBV6-6	TRBJ2-1	few	TRBD2	CASSYGGGSYNEQFF	TGTGCCAGCAGTTACGGCGGGGGGTCCTACAATGAGCAGTTCTTC
TRBV13	TRBJ1-2	once	.	CASSQTGGASGYTF	TGTGCCAGCAGCCAAACGGGAGGGGCTAGCGGCTACACCTTC
TRBV6-5	TRBJ1-2	.	.	CASSRERGNYGYTF	TGTGCCAGCAGCAGGGAACGAGGCAACTATGGCTACACCTTC
TRBV5-5	TRBJ2-7	once	.	CASSLIGGEQYF	TGTGCCAGCAGCTTGATTGGCGGCGAGCAGTACTTC
TRBV27	TRBJ2-3	.	.	CASKRGEADTQYF	TGTGCCAGCAAACGAGGGGAGGCGGATACGCAGTATTTT
TRBV19	TRBJ2-3	.	.	CASSPGRDPDTQYF	TGTGCCAGTTCCCCCGGGCGGGACCCAGATACGCAGTATTTT